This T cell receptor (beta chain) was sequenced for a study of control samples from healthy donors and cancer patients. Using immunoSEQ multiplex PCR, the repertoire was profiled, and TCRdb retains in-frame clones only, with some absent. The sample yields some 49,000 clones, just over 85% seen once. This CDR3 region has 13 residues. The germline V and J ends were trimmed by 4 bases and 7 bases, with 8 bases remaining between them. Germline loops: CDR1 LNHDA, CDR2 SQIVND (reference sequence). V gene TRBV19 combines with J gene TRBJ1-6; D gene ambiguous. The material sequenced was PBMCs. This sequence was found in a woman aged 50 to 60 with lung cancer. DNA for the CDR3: TGTGCCAGTAGTACCCCAGCAAATTCACCCCTCCACTTT. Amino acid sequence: CASSTPANSPLHF.